The 5 T cell receptor beta chains in this list originate from one sample, sequenced in a study of blood T cell repertoires in COVID-19 (dated by TCRdb to about 2020). Libraries came from the immunoSEQ multiplex PCR assay. This immuneACCESS table, as held by TCRdb, lists in-frame sequences with V and J called but not all clones. Of the missing ones, under half trace to an unresolved V gene in checked studies; the others have no known cause. This sample holds about 240,000 clones; approximately 87% were observed only once. The top ten clones comprise about 5.9% of the sample. The sequenced sample consisted of peripheral blood. The receptors originated from a man aged 55 to 69 with acute or convalescent COVID-19.

This clone showed up just once. V is TRBV7-3 and J is TRBJ2-5; the D gene is possibly TRBD2 (5 bases). Germline V CDR1 and CDR2: SGHTA, FQGTGA. The CDR3 is 14 amino acids. V was trimmed by 2 bases and J by 5 bases, leaving 12 bases between them. CDR3 DNA: TGTGCCAGCAGCTTATATCCCCGGAGGGAGACCCAGTACTTC. This codes for CASSLYPRRETQYF.

DNA of the CDR3: TGTGCCAGCAGTTCTCTGGGGGCGACTTATGGCTACACCTTC. It yields the protein CASSSLGATYGYTF. The chain links TRBV6-5 to TRBJ1-2; a possible D gene is TRBD1 (6 bases). Trimming took off 4 bases at V and 5 bases at J, with 14 bases between the two ends. Germline CDR1 MNHEY, CDR2 SVGAGI. The CDR3 has 14 amino acids.

This chain joins TRBV5-1 and TRBJ1-3; no clear D gene. CDR1 and CDR2 (germline): SGHRS, YFSETQ. Trimming took 7 bases from V and 4 from J, leaving 9 bases between them. There are 12 residues in the CDR3. DNA of the CDR3: TGCGCCAGCGTGGGAGAGGGAAACACCATATATTTT. Translating it yields CASVGEGNTIYF.

This rearrangement joins TRBV19 to TRBJ2-7; 9 positions agree with TRBD1. CDR1 and CDR2 (germline): LNHDA, SQIVND (reference sequence). Trimming removed 9 bases from V and 0 bases from J; junction bases left unmatched: 6. This CDR3 is built from 14 residues. The DNA for the CDR3 is TGTGCCAGCCAGACAGGGGGAGGCTCCTACGAGCAGTACTTC. Protein: CASQTGGGSYEQYF. Using reference TRBV19 and TRBJ2-7 for the parts outside the CDR3, the full variable domain is DGGITQSPKYLFRKEGQNVTLSCEQNLNHDAMYWYRQDPGQGLRLIYYSQIVNDFQKGDIAEGYSVSREKKESFPLTVTSAQKNPTAFYLCASQTGGGSYEQYFGPGTRLTVT.

The V gene is TRBV28, the J gene TRBJ2-7, with 7 nucleotides matching TRBD1. J lost 2 bases, V lost 10 bases, and 8 bases had no gene match. CDR1 and CDR2 from the germline V gene are MDHEN and SYDVKM. The CDR3 loop spans 13 amino acids. The CDR3 DNA reads as TGTGCCACCAACGCCGGACAGGCCTACGAGCAGTACTTC. This translates into CATNAGQAYEQYF.